Listed below are T cell receptor beta chains from one sample, sequenced in a study of CD8 T cells in Susac syndrome. From the immunoSEQ multiplex PCR reads, TCRdb called clonotypes with MiXCR, one entry per CDR3 protein. The sample carries about 80,000 distinct CDR3 sequences, approximately 93% recorded once. The sequenced sample was CD8+ T cells from PBMCs. Receptors originate from a human donor with Susac syndrome. CDR3s include the opening cysteine and the closing phenylalanine or tryptophan. The order of the fields is V gene, J gene, D gene, clone size, CDR3 protein, CDR3 DNA. A D gene is named only where the DNA matches it firmly. Rows give clone size only sometimes, using once, few, many, or a class for an expanded clone.

>TRBV18|TRBJ2-7|TRBD2|NA
CASSPSGLAGGYEQYF
TGTGCCAGCTCACCTTCAGGACTAGCGGGGGGCTACGAGCAGTACTTC
>TRBV27|TRBJ2-7|TRBD1|few
CASSLSGTGDYEQYF
TGTGCCAGCAGTTTATCCGGGACAGGGGACTACGAGCAGTACTTC
>TRBV5-6|TRBJ2-1|TRBD2|NA
CASSLDPVLKLAPSGNEQFF
TGTGCCAGCAGCTTGGACCCGGTACTCAAACTAGCGCCTTCGGGCAATGAGCAGTTCTTC
>TRBV12-3/TRBV12-4|TRBJ2-5|TRBD1|NA
CASSFSTGDGEETQYF
TGTGCCAGCAGTTTTAGTACAGGGGACGGTGAGGAGACCCAGTACTTC
>TRBV5-1|TRBJ1-6|NA|once
CASSLSWGNEPLHF
TGCGCCAGCAGCTTGAGCTGGGGGAACGAACCCCTCCACTTT
>TRBV15|TRBJ2-3|NA|once
CATSRDFSATDTQYF
TGTGCCACCAGCAGAGATTTTAGCGCCACAGATACGCAGTATTTT
>TRBV7-9|TRBJ2-3|NA|NA
CASSPPGINTDTQYF
TGTGCCAGCAGCCCTCCCGGGATAAACACAGATACGCAGTATTTT
>TRBV7-3|TRBJ2-3|TRBD2|NA
CASSSAGATDTQYF
TGTGCCAGCAGCTCGGCGGGAGCGACAGATACGCAGTATTTT
>TRBV20-1|TRBJ2-7|TRBD2|NA
CSAVPGTSGSYEQYF
TGCAGTGCTGTTCCCGGGACTAGCGGCTCCTACGAGCAGTACTTC
>TRBV5-6|TRBJ2-7|NA|NA
CASSLESYEQYF
TGTGCCAGCAGCTTGGAATCCTACGAGCAGTACTTC
>TRBV6-6|TRBJ2-7|NA|NA
CASSYGEPGQQYF
TGTGCCAGCAGTTACGGGGAGCCGGGCCAACAGTACTTC
>TRBV20-1|TRBJ1-2|TRBD1|NA
CSAAGRTGEGYGYTF
TGCAGTGCTGCGGGAAGGACAGGGGAGGGCTATGGCTACACCTTC
>TRBV12-3/TRBV12-4|TRBJ2-7|NA|NA
CASSRGSGIYEQYF
TGTGCCAGCAGCCGGGGGTCAGGGATCTACGAGCAGTACTTC
>TRBV24-1|TRBJ2-1|NA|NA
CATSDAHNEQFF
TGTGCCACCAGTGACGCGCACAATGAGCAGTTCTTC
>TRBV19|TRBJ2-6|NA|once
CASAEGARGANVLTF
TGTGCCAGCGCGGAGGGGGCGCGGGGGGCCAACGTCCTGACTTTC
>TRBV7-9|TRBJ2-7|NA|NA
CASSFTAGQLYEQYF
TGTGCCAGCAGCTTCACCGCGGGACAGCTCTACGAGCAGTACTTC
>TRBV18|TRBJ2-7|TRBD1|NA
CASSRGQTYEQYF
TGTGCCAGCTCACGGGGACAGACTTACGAGCAGTACTTC
>TRBV27|TRBJ1-1|NA|NA
CASSEYGYTEAFF
TGTGCCAGCAGTGAGTATGGGTACACTGAAGCTTTCTTT
>TRBV11-3|TRBJ2-3|NA|NA
CASSLESGTTRTDTQYF
TGTGCCAGCAGCTTAGAATCCGGAACGACAAGGACAGATACGCAGTATTTT
>TRBV3-1|TRBJ1-4|NA|NA
CASSQEAGVHEKLFF
TGTGCCAGCAGCCAAGAAGCAGGGGTTCATGAAAAACTGTTTTTT
>TRBV29-1|TRBJ2-7|TRBD1|NA
CSVVDRGGSYEQYF
TGCAGCGTTGTAGACAGGGGTGGGTCCTACGAGCAGTACTTC
>TRBV30|TRBJ2-1|TRBD2|NA
CAWNDASGEQFF
TGTGCCTGGAACGATGCTAGCGGTGAGCAGTTCTTC
>TRBV29-1|TRBJ2-5|NA|NA
CSVESTGTQETQYF
TGCAGCGTTGAATCTACAGGGACGCAAGAGACCCAGTACTTC
>TRBV6-4|TRBJ1-5|NA|NA
CASSSSWGQPQHF
TGTGCCAGCTCCTCAAGCTGGGGACAGCCCCAGCATTTT
>TRBV20-1|TRBJ1-5|NA|NA
CSAWQGNQPQHF
TGCAGTGCGTGGCAGGGGAATCAGCCCCAGCATTTT
>TRBV7-9|TRBJ2-5|TRBD1|NA
CASTTGTVKETQYF
TGTGCCAGCACCACCGGGACAGTCAAAGAGACCCAGTACTTC
>TRBV6-4|TRBJ2-1|NA|NA
CASSEMGQLSYNEQFF
TGTGCCAGCAGTGAGATGGGGCAGCTGTCCTACAATGAGCAGTTCTTC
>TRBV25-1|TRBJ2-7|NA|few
CASSIGHVYEQYF
TGTGCCAGCTCCATCGGTCACGTCTACGAGCAGTACTTC
>TRBV5-6|TRBJ2-5|TRBD1|once
CASSFSLQGARRETQYF
TGTGCCAGCAGCTTCAGCTTACAGGGGGCGCGTCGAGAGACCCAGTACTTC
>TRBV4-3|TRBJ2-7|TRBD1|NA
CASSQGRPGQVVYEQYF
TGCGCCAGCAGCCAAGGTCGGCCGGGACAGGTAGTGTACGAGCAGTACTTC
>TRBV3-1|TRBJ1-2|NA|NA
CASSHQPEVLLHGYTF
TGTGCCAGCAGCCATCAACCTGAGGTTCTTCTTCACGGCTACACCTTC
>TRBV5-1|TRBJ2-7|TRBD2|NA
CASSFGGASYEQYF
TGCGCCAGCAGCTTCGGGGGGGCCTCCTACGAGCAGTACTTC
>TRBV11-2|TRBJ2-7|NA|NA
CASSSGVGRYEQYF
TGTGCCAGCAGCTCCGGGGTCGGTCGGTACGAGCAGTACTTC
>TRBV7-2|TRBJ2-7|NA|NA
CASSEGVEQYF
TGTGCCAGCAGCGAAGGGGTCGAGCAGTACTTC
>TRBV28|TRBJ2-1|TRBD2|NA
CASSFAGDTYNEQFF
TGTGCCAGCAGTTTCGCGGGAGATACGTACAATGAGCAGTTCTTC
>TRBV27|TRBJ2-7|NA|NA
CASSFGAYEQYF
TGTGCCAGCAGTTTCGGGGCCTACGAGCAGTACTTC